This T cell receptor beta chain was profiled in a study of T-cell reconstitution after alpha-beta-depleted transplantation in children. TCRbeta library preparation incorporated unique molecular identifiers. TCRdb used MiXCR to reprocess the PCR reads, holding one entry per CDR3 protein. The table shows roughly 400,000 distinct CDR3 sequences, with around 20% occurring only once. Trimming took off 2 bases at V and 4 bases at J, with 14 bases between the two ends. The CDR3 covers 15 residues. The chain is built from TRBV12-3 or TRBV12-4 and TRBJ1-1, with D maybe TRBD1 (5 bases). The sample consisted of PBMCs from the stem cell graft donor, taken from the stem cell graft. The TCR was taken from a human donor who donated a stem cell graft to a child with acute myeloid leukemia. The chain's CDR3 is CASSLYGGMATEAFF. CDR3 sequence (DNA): TGTGCCAGCAGTTTATATGGGGGAATGGCCACTGAAGCTTTCTTT.